This TCR beta chain was sequenced in a study of blood T cell repertoires in COVID-19. Sequencing was performed with immunoSEQ multiplex PCR; in TCRdb, only in-frame clones are kept and a portion is missing. The profile covers a few hundred thousand clones, with around 85% appearing a single time and around 7.9% taken by the ten largest. V gave up 3 bases and J gave up 5 bases, with 10 bases separating them. This CDR3 has 13 residues. The rearrangement uses TRBV12-3 or TRBV12-4 and TRBJ1-1; D gene uncertain. The sequence derives from a woman aged 55 to 70 who had recovered from COVID-19. Sequencing input: PBMCs or T cells enriched from blood (not recorded which). The CDR3 spells CASSFVPGTEAFF. The DNA for the CDR3 is TGTGCCAGCAGTTTCGTTCCGGGGACTGAAGCTTTCTTT.